The present T cell receptor beta chain was sequenced within a study of T-cell memory formation after mild COVID-19. This clonotype was found a few times. The antigen remains undetermined. Whole-study findings and limits: Chiefly within CM and EM were the contracting CD4+ clones; CD8+ ones were within EMRA. Cross-reactive memory apparently joined, as some responding clones appeared in pre-infection memory.

TCRdb reanalysed the 5' RACE reads using MiXCR and keeps one entry per CDR3 protein. This sample has about 340,000 distinct CDR3 sequences, with 10% to 15% found just once. CDR1 is SGHKS, CDR2 YYEKEE, per germline (reference sequence). Trimming left V 4 bases short and J 2 bases short, with 10 bases between. CDR3 length equals 15 residues. The sequencing input was PBMCs or a T cell subset sorted from them (not recorded which). The chain employs TRBV5-5 and TRBJ1-6, with D uncertain. The TCR comes from a young man who had mild COVID-19 (a few samples of this study predate the infection). Cell type and time point are not known. The DNA of the CDR3 is TGTGCCAGCAGCGCCGAGGGTCCCTATAATTCACCCCTCCACTTT. This codes for CASSAEGPYNSPLHF.